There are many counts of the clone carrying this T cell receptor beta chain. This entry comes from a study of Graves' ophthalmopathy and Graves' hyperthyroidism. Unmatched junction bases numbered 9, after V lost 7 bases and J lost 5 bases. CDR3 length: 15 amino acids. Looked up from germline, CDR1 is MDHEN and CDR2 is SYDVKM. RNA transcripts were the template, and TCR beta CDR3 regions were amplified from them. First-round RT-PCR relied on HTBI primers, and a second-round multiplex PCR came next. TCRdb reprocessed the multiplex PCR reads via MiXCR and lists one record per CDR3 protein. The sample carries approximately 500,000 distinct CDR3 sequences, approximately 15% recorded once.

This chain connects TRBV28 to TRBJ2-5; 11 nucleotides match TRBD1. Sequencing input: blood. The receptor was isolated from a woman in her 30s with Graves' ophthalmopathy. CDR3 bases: TGTGCCAGCACCCACCCCGGGACAGGGGGGGAGACCCAGTACTTC. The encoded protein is CASTHPGTGGETQYF.